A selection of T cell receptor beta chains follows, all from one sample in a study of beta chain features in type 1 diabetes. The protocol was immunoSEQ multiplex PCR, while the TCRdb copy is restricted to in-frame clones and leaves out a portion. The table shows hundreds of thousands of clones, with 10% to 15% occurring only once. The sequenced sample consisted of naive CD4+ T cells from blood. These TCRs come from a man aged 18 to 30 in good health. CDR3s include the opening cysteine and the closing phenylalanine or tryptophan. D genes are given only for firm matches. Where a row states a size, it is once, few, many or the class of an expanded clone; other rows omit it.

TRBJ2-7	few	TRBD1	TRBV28	TGTGCCAGCAGTCCAGCCGGGACAGGGGGGTACGAGCAGTACTTC	CASSPAGTGGYEQYF
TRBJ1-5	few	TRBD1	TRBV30	TGTGCCTGGAACAGGGGTTGGGTGGAACCCCAGCATTTT	CAWNRGWVEPQHF
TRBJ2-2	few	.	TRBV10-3	TGTGCCATCAGGCCCGTATGGTCGACAGAAACCGGGGAGCTGTTTTTT	CAIRPVWSTETGELFF
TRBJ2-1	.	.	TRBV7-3	TGTGCCAGCAGCTTAACGGGGGCGTACAATGAGCAGTTCTTC	CASSLTGAYNEQFF
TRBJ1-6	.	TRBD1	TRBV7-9	TGTGCCAGCAGGAGTCCCGGGACAGCTTCACCCCTCCACTTT	CASRSPGTASPLHF
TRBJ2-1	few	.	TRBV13	TGTGCCAGCAGCCATAGCTCGTACAATGAGCAGTTCTTC	CASSHSSYNEQFF
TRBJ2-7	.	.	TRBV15	TGTGCCACCAGCAGTACTCGGGACAAGTACTACGAGCAGTACTTC	CATSSTRDKYYEQYF
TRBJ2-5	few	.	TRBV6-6	TGTGCCAGCAGACCGTCAGGGGAAGAGACCCAGTACTTC	CASRPSGEETQYF
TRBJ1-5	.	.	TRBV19	TGTGCCAGTAGTATCGGCCGGGAAGCGAGACAGCCCCAGCATTTT	CASSIGREARQPQHF
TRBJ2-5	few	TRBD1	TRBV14	TGTGCCAGCAGCCGATTGACAGGGAGAAATGGAGAGACCCAGTACTTC	CASSRLTGRNGETQYF
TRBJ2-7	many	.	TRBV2	TGTGCCAGCCGTACAAACTCCTACGAGCAGTACTTC	CASRTNSYEQYF
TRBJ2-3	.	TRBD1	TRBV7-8	TGTGCCAGCAGCTCGCCACACGGACAGGGCACAGATACGCAGTATTTT	CASSSPHGQGTDTQYF
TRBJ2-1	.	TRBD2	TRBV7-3	TGTGCCAGCAGCTCCGGGGGGAAGGTTGAGCAGTTCTTC	CASSSGGKVEQFF
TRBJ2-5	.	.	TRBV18	TGTGCCAGCTCCCCCAGTTCGGAGACCCAGTACTTC	CASSPSSETQYF
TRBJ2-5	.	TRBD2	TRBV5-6	TGTGCCAGCAGCTTGGGATTGGGGGGGGAATACCAAGAGACCCAGTACTTC	CASSLGLGGEYQETQYF
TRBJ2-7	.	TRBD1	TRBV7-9	TGTGCCAGCAGTTTCGGACAGGGGGTGGGGTTCGGTCCTTTCGAGGAGCAGTACTTC	CASSFGQGVGFGPFEEQYF
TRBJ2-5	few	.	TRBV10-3	TGTGCCATCAGTGAGTCTGCAGGGATTGAGACCCAGTACTTC	CAISESAGIETQYF
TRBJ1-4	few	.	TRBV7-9	TGTGCCAGCAGAGGGGATAATGAAAAACTGTTTTTT	CASRGDNEKLFF
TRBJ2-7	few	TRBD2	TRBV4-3	TGCGCCAGCAGCCAAGTTAGGGCTAGCGGGATCTACGAGCAGTACTTC	CASSQVRASGIYEQYF
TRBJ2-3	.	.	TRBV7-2	TGTGCCAGCAGCTGGACTACCGGCACAGATACGCAGTATTTT	CASSWTTGTDTQYF
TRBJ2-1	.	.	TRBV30	TGTGCCTGGAACCGCCTAGCGACCGGCAATGAGCAGTTCTTC	CAWNRLATGNEQFF
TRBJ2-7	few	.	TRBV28	TGTGCCAGCAGTTCACGGAGATCCTACGAGCAGTACTTC	CASSSRRSYEQYF
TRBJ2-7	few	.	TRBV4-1	TGCGCCAGCAGCCCCCCGTGGAGGGGCGCCTACGAGCAGTACTTC	CASSPPWRGAYEQYF
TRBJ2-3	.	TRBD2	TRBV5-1	TGCGCCAGCAGCCCTCCGGGACTAGGCACAGATACGCAGTATTTT	CASSPPGLGTDTQYF
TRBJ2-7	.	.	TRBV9	TGTGCCAGCAGCGTAGGGTCAGGGTCCTACGAGCAGTACTTC	CASSVGSGSYEQYF
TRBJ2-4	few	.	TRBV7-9	TGTGCCAGCAGTTACGGACAGTCGAGGGCCCGACTTGGGCTCATTCAGTACTTC	CASSYGQSRARLGLIQYF
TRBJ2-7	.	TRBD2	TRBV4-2	TGTGCCAGCAGCCTTCGGACTAGCGGGCTTTACGAGCAGTACTTC	CASSLRTSGLYEQYF
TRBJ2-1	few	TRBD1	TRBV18	TGTGCCAGCTCACCACGGGCACAGGGGGCCGGCTACAATGAGCAGTTCTTC	CASSPRAQGAGYNEQFF
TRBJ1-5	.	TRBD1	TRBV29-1	TGCAGCGTTGGGACAGGGGATGATCAGCCCCAGCATTTT	CSVGTGDDQPQHF
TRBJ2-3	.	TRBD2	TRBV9	TGTGCCAGCAGCGCGACTAGCGGGAGACCAGATACGCAGTATTTT	CASSATSGRPDTQYF
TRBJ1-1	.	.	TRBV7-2	TGTGCAGCGGGCATGAACACTGAAGCTTTCTTT	CAAGMNTEAFF
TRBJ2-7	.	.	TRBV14	TGTGCCAGCAGCCAAGAAAGACAGGCCGACGAGCAGTACTTC	CASSQERQADEQYF
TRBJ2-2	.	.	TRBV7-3	TGTGCCAGCAGATTTCAGGGAAACACCGGGGAGCTGTTTTTT	CASRFQGNTGELFF
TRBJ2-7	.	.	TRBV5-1	TGCGCCAGCAGCCTTAACTACGAGCAGTACTTC	CASSLNYEQYF
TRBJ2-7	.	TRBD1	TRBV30	TGTGCCTGGAGCAGGGACAGGGGTAGCGAGCAGTACTTC	CAWSRDRGSEQYF
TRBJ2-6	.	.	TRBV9	TGTGCCAGCAGCGTACGATCGAGTGGGGCCAACGTCCTGACTTTC	CASSVRSSGANVLTF
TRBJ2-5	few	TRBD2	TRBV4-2	TGTGCCAGCAGCCAAGATAATAGCGGGGGGGCCGGTGAGACCCAGTACTTC	CASSQDNSGGAGETQYF
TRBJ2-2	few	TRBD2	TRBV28	TGTGCCACCCGACTAGCGGGAGTCGCCGGGGAGCTGTTTTTT	CATRLAGVAGELFF
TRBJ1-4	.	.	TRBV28	TGTGCCAGCAGTTTACGCCCAGGGCGGAAACTGTTTTTT	CASSLRPGRKLFF
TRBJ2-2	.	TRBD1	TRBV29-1	TGCAGCGTTGAAGAAGGACAGGGCGCCGGGGAGCTGTTTTTT	CSVEEGQGAGELFF
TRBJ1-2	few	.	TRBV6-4	TGTGCCAGCAGACTCGACAGAAACTATGGCTACACCTTC	CASRLDRNYGYTF
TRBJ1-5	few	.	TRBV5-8	TGTGCCAGCAGGGTCCTACATCAGCCCCAGCATTTT	CASRVLHQPQHF
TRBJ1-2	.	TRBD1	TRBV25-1	TGTGCCAGCAGCTACGGACAGGGAGGCTACACCTTC	CASSYGQGGYTF
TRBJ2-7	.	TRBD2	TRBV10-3	TGTGCCATCAGTGAGCGGCTAGCGGGAGTCGAGCAGTACTTC	CAISERLAGVEQYF
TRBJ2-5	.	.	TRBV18	TGTGCCAGCTCACCTATAATCGGGGAGACCCAGTACTTC	CASSPIIGETQYF
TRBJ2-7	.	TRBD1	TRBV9	TGTGCCAGCGGCCGGGACAGGGCCTACGAGCAGTACTTC	CASGRDRAYEQYF